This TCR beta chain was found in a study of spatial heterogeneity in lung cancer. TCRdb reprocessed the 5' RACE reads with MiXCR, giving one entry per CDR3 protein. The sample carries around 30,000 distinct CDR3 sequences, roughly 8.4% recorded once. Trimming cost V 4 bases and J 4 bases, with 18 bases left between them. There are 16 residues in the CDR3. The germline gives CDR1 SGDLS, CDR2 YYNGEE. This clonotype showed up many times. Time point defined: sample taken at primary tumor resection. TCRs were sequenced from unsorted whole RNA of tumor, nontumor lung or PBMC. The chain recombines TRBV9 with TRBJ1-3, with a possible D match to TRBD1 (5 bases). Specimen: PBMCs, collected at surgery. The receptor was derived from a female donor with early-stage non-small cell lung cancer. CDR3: CASSIAGSERGNTIYF. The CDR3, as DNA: TGTGCCAGCAGCATCGCAGGGAGTGAACGCGGAAACACCATATATTTT.